A selection of T cell receptor beta chains follows, all from one sample in a study of CD8 T cells in ankylosing spondylitis. Via MiXCR, TCRdb re-called the 5' RACE reads, giving one row per CDR3 protein. The repertoire holds roughly 230,000 distinct CDR3 sequences, with about 11% as singletons. Specimen: blood, either unsorted or a sorted T cell fraction (not recorded which). These receptors came from a male donor with ankylosing spondylitis or in good health (not recorded which). CDR3s include the opening cysteine and the closing phenylalanine or tryptophan. The D gene is left open where the match is weak. Clone sizes are given selectively: once, few, many, or a class where the clone is expanded.

many	TRBJ2-4	TRBD2	16	TRBV7-2	TGTGCCAGCAGCTTAGATAGCGGGGGCCGGAAAAACATTCAGTACTTC	CASSLDSGGRKNIQYF
many	TRBJ2-7	NA	12	TRBV10-2	TGCGCCAGCAGGGACGGCTCCTACGAGCAGTACTTC	CASRDGSYEQYF
many	TRBJ1-1	TRBD1	14	TRBV10-3	TGTGCCATCAGTGCGGGGCAGGGGGTCACTGAAGCTTTCTTT	CAISAGQGVTEAFF
few	TRBJ1-1	NA	14	TRBV12-3/TRBV12-4	TGTGCCAGCAGGGCGCCTGACAGGAACACTGAAGCTTTCTTT	CASRAPDRNTEAFF
many	TRBJ1-1	NA	15	TRBV14	TGTGCCAGCAGCCAAAGAAGGAGAGGGGACACTGAAGCTTTCTTT	CASSQRRRGDTEAFF
NA	TRBJ1-5	TRBD1	16	TRBV20-1	TGCAGTGCTAGAGATATACAGGGGGGTGCGAATCAGCCCCAGCATTTT	CSARDIQGGANQPQHF
many	TRBJ1-5	NA	13	TRBV18	TGTGCCAGCAGTCCCGGGGGCAATCAGCCCCAGCATTTT	CASSPGGNQPQHF
few	TRBJ1-1	NA	12	TRBV20-1	TGCAGTGTCGCCGACCGGTACACTGAAGCTTTCTTT	CSVADRYTEAFF
NA	TRBJ2-7	NA	15	TRBV19	TGTGCCAGTAGTATGGACTTGACATTATATAGCGAGCAGTACTTC	CASSMDLTLYSEQYF
NA	TRBJ1-1	NA	14	TRBV7-2	TGTGCCAGCAGCTCAGAGGGTCCACACCCTGAAGCTTTCTTT	CASSSEGPHPEAFF
many	TRBJ2-1	TRBD2	15	TRBV7-2	TGTGCCAGCAGCTTAGGCGGGGGGGCCTACAATGAGCAGTTCTTC	CASSLGGGAYNEQFF
many	TRBJ2-2	TRBD2	15	TRBV20-1	TGCAGTGCAAAACGGACTAGCGGGAGGACCGGGGAGCTGTTTTTT	CSAKRTSGRTGELFF
many	TRBJ2-1	NA	15	TRBV6-1	TGTGCCAGCAGTCCCCCGAACAACCCGCCAATGGAGCAGTTCTTC	CASSPPNNPPMEQFF
NA	TRBJ1-2	NA	14	TRBV29-1	TGCAGCGGGTGGGGTGGCAGGGCGAATTATGGCTACACCTTC	CSGWGGRANYGYTF
NA	TRBJ2-2	TRBD2	15	TRBV2	TGTGCCAGCAGTGTAGGCGGGAGGAACACCGGGGAGCTGTTTTTT	CASSVGGRNTGELFF
few	TRBJ1-2	TRBD1	12	TRBV3-1	TGTGCCAGCAGCGCTACAGGGGATGGCTACACCTTC	CASSATGDGYTF
many	TRBJ2-7	TRBD2	17	TRBV27	TGTGCCAGCAGTTTACGGGCTAGCGGGAGGTCCGCCTACGAGCAGTACTTC	CASSLRASGRSAYEQYF
NA	TRBJ2-7	NA	14	TRBV4-2	TGTGCCAGCAGCCAAGGTGGGGTTTCCTACGAGCAGTACTTC	CASSQGGVSYEQYF
few	TRBJ2-7	NA	15	TRBV5-1	NA	CASSSSGLLPYEQYF